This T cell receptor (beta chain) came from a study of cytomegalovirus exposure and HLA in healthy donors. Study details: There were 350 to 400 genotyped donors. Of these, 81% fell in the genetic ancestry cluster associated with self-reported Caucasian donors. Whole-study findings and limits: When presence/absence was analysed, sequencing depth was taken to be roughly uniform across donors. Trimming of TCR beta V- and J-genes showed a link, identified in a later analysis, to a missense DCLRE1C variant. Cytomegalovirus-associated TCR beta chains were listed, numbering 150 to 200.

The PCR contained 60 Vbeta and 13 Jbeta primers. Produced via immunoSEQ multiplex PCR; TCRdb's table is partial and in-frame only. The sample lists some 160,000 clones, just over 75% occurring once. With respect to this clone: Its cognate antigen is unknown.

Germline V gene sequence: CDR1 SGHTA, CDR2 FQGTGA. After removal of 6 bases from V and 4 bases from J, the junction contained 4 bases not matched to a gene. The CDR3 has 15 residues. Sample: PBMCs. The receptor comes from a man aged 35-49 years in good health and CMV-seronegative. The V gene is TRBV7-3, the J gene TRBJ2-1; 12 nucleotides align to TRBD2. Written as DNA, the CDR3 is TGTGCCAGCAGGCTGACTAGCGGGGGTTACAATGAGCAGTTCTTC. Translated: CASRLTSGGYNEQFF.